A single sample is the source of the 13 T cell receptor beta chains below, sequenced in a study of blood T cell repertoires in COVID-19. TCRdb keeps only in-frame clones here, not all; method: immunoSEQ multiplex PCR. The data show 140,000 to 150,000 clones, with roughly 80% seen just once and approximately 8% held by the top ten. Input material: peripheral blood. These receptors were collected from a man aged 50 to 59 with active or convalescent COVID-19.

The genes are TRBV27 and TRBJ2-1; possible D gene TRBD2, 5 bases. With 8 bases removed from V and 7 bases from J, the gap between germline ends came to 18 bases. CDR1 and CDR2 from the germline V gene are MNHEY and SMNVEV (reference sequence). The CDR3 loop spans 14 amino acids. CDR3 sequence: CASGDGLGVNEQFF. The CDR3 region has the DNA TGTGCCAGCGGAGACGGACTCGGGGTTAATGAGCAGTTCTTC.

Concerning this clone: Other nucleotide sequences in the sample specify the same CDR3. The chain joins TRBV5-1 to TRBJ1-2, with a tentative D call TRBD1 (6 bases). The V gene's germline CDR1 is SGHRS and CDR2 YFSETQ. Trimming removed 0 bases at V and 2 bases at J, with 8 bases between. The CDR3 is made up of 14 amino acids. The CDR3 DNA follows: TGCGCCAGCAGCTTGGCCGACAGGAACTATGGCTACACCTTC. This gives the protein CASSLADRNYGYTF.

CDR3: CASSLTWNTEAFF. The CDR3 nucleotides read TGCGCCAGCAGCTTGACATGGAACACTGAAGCTTTCTTT. The gene calls are TRBV5-1 and TRBJ1-1; D gene uncertain. The germline gives CDR1 SGHRS, CDR2 YFSETQ. The V and J ends lost 1 base and 1 base respectively, with 5 bases between them. CDR3 length: 13 amino acids.

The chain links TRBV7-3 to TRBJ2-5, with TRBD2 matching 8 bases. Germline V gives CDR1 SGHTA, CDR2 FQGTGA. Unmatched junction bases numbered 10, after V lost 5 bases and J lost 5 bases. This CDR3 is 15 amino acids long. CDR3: CASSPVGGRSETQYF. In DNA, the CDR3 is TGTGCCAGCAGCCCGGTAGGCGGGAGGTCGGAGACCCAGTACTTC.

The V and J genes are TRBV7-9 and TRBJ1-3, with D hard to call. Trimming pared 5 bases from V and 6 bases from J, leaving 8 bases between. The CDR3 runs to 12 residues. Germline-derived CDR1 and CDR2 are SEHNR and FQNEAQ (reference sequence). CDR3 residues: CASSREVNTIYF. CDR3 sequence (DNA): TGTGCCAGCAGCCGCGAAGTAAACACCATATATTTT.

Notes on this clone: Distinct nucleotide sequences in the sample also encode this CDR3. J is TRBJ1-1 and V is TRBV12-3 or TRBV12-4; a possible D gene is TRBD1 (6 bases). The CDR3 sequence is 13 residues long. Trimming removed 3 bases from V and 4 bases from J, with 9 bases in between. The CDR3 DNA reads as TGTGCCAGCAGTTTGGGCAGGGGCACTGAAGCTTTCTTT. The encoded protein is CASSLGRGTEAFF.

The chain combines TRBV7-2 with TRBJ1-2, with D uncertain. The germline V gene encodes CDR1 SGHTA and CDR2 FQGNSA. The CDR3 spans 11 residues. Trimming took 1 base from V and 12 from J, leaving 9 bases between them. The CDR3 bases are TGTGCCAGCAGCTTAGTCCGGTTCCACACCTTC. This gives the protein CASSLVRFHTF.

In nucleotides, the CDR3 is TGTGCCTGGTGCCGAGGGGGGGAGAATCAGCCCCAGCATTTT. It is translated as CAWCRGGENQPQHF. This chain joins TRBV30 and TRBJ1-5; perhaps TRBD1 as D (6 bases). The germline V gene has CDR1 GTSNPN and CDR2 SVGIG (reference sequence). The CDR3 sequence is 14 residues long. The V gene lost 5 bases and the J gene lost 4 bases, with 15 bases spanning the gap.

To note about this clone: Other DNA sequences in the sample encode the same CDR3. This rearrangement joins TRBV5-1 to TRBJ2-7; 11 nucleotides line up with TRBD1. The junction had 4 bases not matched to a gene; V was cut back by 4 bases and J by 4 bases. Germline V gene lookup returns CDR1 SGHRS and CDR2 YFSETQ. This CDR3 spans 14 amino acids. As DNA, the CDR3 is TGCGCCAGCAGCCCGGGACAGGGGGTATACGAGCAGTACTTC. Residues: CASSPGQGVYEQYF.

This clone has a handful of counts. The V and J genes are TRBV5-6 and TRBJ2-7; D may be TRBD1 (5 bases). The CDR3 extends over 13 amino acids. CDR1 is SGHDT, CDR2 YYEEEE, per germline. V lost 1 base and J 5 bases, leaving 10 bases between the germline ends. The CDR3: CASSLTGFNEQYF. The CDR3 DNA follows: TGTGCCAGCAGCTTGACAGGATTCAACGAGCAGTACTTC.

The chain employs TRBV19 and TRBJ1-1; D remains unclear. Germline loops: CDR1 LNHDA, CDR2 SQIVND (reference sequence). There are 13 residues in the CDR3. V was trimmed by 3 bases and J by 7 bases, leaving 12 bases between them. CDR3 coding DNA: TGTGCCAGTAGTATCCTGAGAGTTGATGAAGCTTTCTTT. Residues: CASSILRVDEAFF.

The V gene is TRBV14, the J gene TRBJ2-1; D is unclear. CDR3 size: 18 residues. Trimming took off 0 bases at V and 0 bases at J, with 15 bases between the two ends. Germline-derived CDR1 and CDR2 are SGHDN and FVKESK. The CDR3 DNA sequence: TGTGCCAGCAGCCAAGACATCAGGTACACGAGCTCCTACAATGAGCAGTTCTTC. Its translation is CASSQDIRYTSSYNEQFF.

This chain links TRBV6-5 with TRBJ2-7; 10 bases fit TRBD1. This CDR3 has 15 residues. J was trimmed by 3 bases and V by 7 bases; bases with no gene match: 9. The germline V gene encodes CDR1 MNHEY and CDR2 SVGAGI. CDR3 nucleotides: TGTGCCAGCACGTTTGGACAGGGGGTGCACTACGAGCAGTACTTC. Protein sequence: CASTFGQGVHYEQYF.